These 29 T cell receptor beta chains were all obtained from the same sample, sequenced in a study of T cell changes during pregnancy in multiple sclerosis (dated by TCRdb to between 2018 and 2021). Library prep was done by the immunoSEQ multiplex PCR assay. The table comes from immuneACCESS by way of TCRdb, which keeps in-frame sequences with V and J called. Part of the clones is missing from these tables; in studies checked, under half for an unresolved V gene and the rest for unknown reasons. The sample data list approximately 51,000 clones, and 94% of these were observed just once. Around 0.6% of the sample is held by the ten biggest clonotypes. The specimen comprised CD4+ T cells from peripheral blood mononuclear cells, sampled in the second trimester of pregnancy. Receptor source: a female donor with multiple sclerosis, enrolled in a pregnancy study.

The chain joins TRBV2 to TRBJ1-2, with D possibly being TRBD1 (6 bases). The CDR3 covers 14 residues. Germline CDR1 reads SNHLY; CDR2 reads FYNNEI. V was clipped by 1 base and J by 6 bases, with 12 bases between them. For the CDR3, the DNA is TGTGCCAGCAGTGAAGGGGGACATTTCGATGGCTACACCTTC. Translating it yields CASSEGGHFDGYTF. The whole variable domain, remainder taken from reference TRBV2 and TRBJ1-2, is EPEVTQTPSHQVTQMGQEVILRCVPISNHLYFYWYRQILGQKVEFLVSFYNNEISEKSEIFDDQFSVERPDGSNFTLKIRSTKLEDSAMYFCASSEGGHFDGYTFGSGTRLTVV.

The CDR3 reads CASSLGSAGVEQYF. For the CDR3, the DNA is TGTGCCAGCAGCTTAGGGTCTGCGGGGGTGGAGCAGTACTTC. The chain employs TRBV7-2 and TRBJ2-5, with 7 bases identical to TRBD2. V gave up 1 base and J gave up 11 bases; unmatched junction bases: 10. The CDR3 loop spans 14 amino acids. Germline CDR1 is SGHTA and CDR2 is FQGNSA.

CDR3 protein: CASSRTSGSSYNEQFF. As DNA, the CDR3 is TGTGCCAGCAGCCGGACTAGCGGCAGCTCCTACAATGAGCAGTTCTTC. This chain uses TRBV7-2 with TRBJ2-1; 10 positions agree with TRBD2. V trimming: 5 bases; J trimming: 0 bases; junction bases outside the gene matches: 4. The CDR3 runs to 16 residues. Germline V gene lookup returns CDR1 SGHTA and CDR2 FQGNSA. Complete variable domain (other parts from reference TRBV7-2 and TRBJ2-1): GAGVSQSPSNKVTEKGKDVELRCDPISGHTALYWYRQSLGQGLEFLIYFQGNSAPDKSGLPSDRFSAERTGGSVSTLTIQRTQQEDSAVYLCASSRTSGSSYNEQFFGPGTRLTVL.

The rearrangement links TRBV12-5 to TRBJ2-3, with 13 positions matching TRBD2. This CDR3 is built from 18 residues. CDR1 and CDR2 (germline): LGHNT, FRNRAP. V shed 5 bases and J 0 bases; nucleotides not matched to a gene: 8. CDR3 sequence (DNA): TGTGCTAGTGGTCAGCGACTAGCGGGGGGCTTCAGCACAGATACGCAGTATTTT. Translating it yields CASGQRLAGGFSTDTQYF.

The rearrangement joins TRBV6-1 to TRBJ2-1; 7 positions agree with TRBD1. This CDR3 contains 16 residues. Germline lookup yields CDR1 MNHNS and CDR2 SASEGT. The V and J ends lost 4 bases and 0 bases, in that order; junction bases with no gene match: 6. The CDR3 bases are TGTGCCAGCAGTGGAAGACAGGGAAGCTCCTACAATGAGCAGTTCTTC. Translation: CASSGRQGSSYNEQFF.

V usage is TRBV14 and J usage is TRBJ1-6; TRBD1 is a possible D gene (5 bases). Germline assignment: CDR1 SGHDN and CDR2 FVKESK. V was shortened by 0 bases and J by 9 bases, with 9 bases between the two germline ends. The CDR3 has 14 amino acids. The chain's CDR3 is CASSQERGVSPLHF. The DNA for the CDR3 is TGTGCCAGCAGCCAAGAAAGGGGCGTTTCACCCCTCCACTTT.

The chain employs TRBV5-1 and TRBJ1-2; D not certain. The germline V gene encodes CDR1 SGHRS and CDR2 YFSETQ. The CDR3 has 14 residues. The V end lost 0 bases, the J end lost 7 bases, and 13 bases lay between the germline ends. DNA of the CDR3: TGCGCCAGCAGCTTGGCCTTTACAGTCCCTGGCTACACCTTC. It specifies CASSLAFTVPGYTF. Variable domain in full (rest from reference TRBV5-1 and TRBJ1-2): KAGVTQTPRYLIKTRGQQVTLSCSPISGHRSVSWYQQTPGQGLQFLFEYFSETQRNKGNFPGRFSGRQFSNSRSEMNVSTLELGDSALYLCASSLAFTVPGYTFGSGTRLTVV.

V usage is TRBV2 and J usage is TRBJ2-1; 13 nucleotides line up with TRBD2. The germline CDR1 and CDR2 sequences are SNHLY and FYNNEI. J gave up 5 bases and V 7 bases, and 8 bases lay outside the gene matches. This CDR3 has 16 residues. Written as DNA, the CDR3 is TGTGCCAGCACCCTCGGACTAGCGGGGGAAGACAATGAGCAGTTCTTC. Amino acid sequence: CASTLGLAGEDNEQFF.

The chain joins TRBV5-4 to TRBJ1-1; D unresolved. V lost 0 bases, J lost 0 bases, and 15 bases lay in between. CDR1 and CDR2 (germline): SGHNT, YYREEE (reference sequence). The CDR3 runs to 17 residues. The CDR3 bases are TGTGCCAGCAGCTTGGGAGGGTGGAGAGGCATGAACACTGAAGCTTTCTTT. It translates to CASSLGGWRGMNTEAFF.

The J gene is TRBJ1-1, the V gene TRBV7-9; D remains ambiguous. The germline gives CDR1 SEHNR, CDR2 FQNEAQ (reference sequence). The CDR3 runs to 11 residues. The V end lost 11 bases, the J end lost 1 base, and 8 bases lay between the germline ends. CDR3 nucleotides: TGTGCCCTTCGGGAGAACACTGAAGCTTTCTTT. Its protein product is CALRENTEAFF.

The chain links TRBV27 to TRBJ2-3, with 7 bases that match TRBD1. V lost 3 bases and J lost 7; bases outside the gene matches: 13. This CDR3 has 16 residues. Germline CDR1 reads MNHEY; CDR2 reads SMNVEV (reference sequence). The CDR3: CASSFYRGQRGNTQYF. The CDR3, as DNA: TGTGCCAGCAGTTTTTACAGGGGACAGAGGGGAAATACGCAGTATTTT.

The V call is TRBV4-1, the J call TRBJ1-5; 9 nucleotides line up with TRBD1. The CDR3 has 15 residues. The V gene end was trimmed by 5 bases and the J gene end by 7 bases; junction bases not matched to a gene: 9. Per the germline V gene, CDR1 is MGHRA and CDR2 is YSYEKL. The CDR3 region is CASSSPTGGEQPQHF. For the CDR3, the DNA is TGCGCCAGCAGCTCGCCAACAGGGGGCGAGCAGCCCCAGCATTTT.

The V and J genes are TRBV2 and TRBJ2-7, with D unresolved. V lost 4 bases and J 0 bases, leaving 4 bases between the germline ends. CDR3 length: 12 residues. Germline CDR1 and CDR2: SNHLY and FYNNEI. The CDR3 protein is CASSVLSYEQYF. CDR3 bases: TGTGCCAGCAGTGTACTCTCCTACGAGCAGTACTTC.

The CDR3 protein is CASSFSGTGYYEQYF. CDR3 DNA sequence: TGCGCCAGCAGCTTCTCCGGGACAGGTTACTACGAGCAGTACTTC. This chain joins TRBV5-1 and TRBJ2-7; 8 bases agree with TRBD1. V was pared by 2 bases and J by 3 bases, with 7 bases of the junction left unmatched. Per the germline V gene, CDR1 is SGHRS and CDR2 is YFSETQ. The CDR3 extends over 15 amino acids.

The chain carries TRBV10-2 and TRBJ2-7; 8 bases line up with TRBD1. The V gene's germline CDR1 is WSHSY and CDR2 SAAADI. The junction had 4 bases not matched to a gene; V was cut back by 2 bases and J by 4 bases. The CDR3 consists of 14 residues. The CDR3 is CASSEVTGEYEQYF. CDR3 nucleotide sequence: TGCGCCAGCAGTGAGGTGACAGGGGAATACGAGCAGTACTTC.

The V call is TRBV11-3, the J call TRBJ2-4, with D possibly TRBD2 on 7 matching bases. The CDR3 loop spans 16 amino acids. The V end was cut by 1 base, the J end by 9 bases, with 19 bases between. Germline lookup yields CDR1 SGHNT and CDR2 YENEEA. The CDR3 nucleotides read TGTGCCAGCAGCTTAGGTGGAGGGGGGGGTCAAGCCATTCAGTACTTC. Its protein product is CASSLGGGGGQAIQYF.

This chain uses TRBV5-1 with TRBJ1-2; 8 positions match TRBD1. Germline CDR1 reads SGHRS; CDR2 reads YFSETQ. The V segment lost 6 bases and the J segment 3 bases; nucleotides outside the gene matches: 7. The CDR3 covers 14 residues. The CDR3 bases are TGCGCCAGCAAGCGCGGGACAGGCGACTATGGCTACACCTTC. Translation gives CASKRGTGDYGYTF.

V gene TRBV4-1 combines with J gene TRBJ2-4; D might be TRBD1 (5 bases). This CDR3 has 15 amino acids. Between the trimmed V and J ends, which lost 1 base and 9 bases, there was a span of 16 bases. Per the germline V gene, CDR1 is MGHRA and CDR2 is YSYEKL. CDR3 amino acids: CASSQGSQGSVIQYF. The CDR3 DNA reads TGCGCCAGCAGCCAAGGTTCCCAGGGAAGCGTCATTCAGTACTTC.

V and J are TRBV29-1 and TRBJ1-4; TRBD1 might be the D (6 bases). The ends were cut back, 7 bases at V and 4 bases at J, with 16 bases in the middle. CDR3 size: 14 residues. The germline CDR1 and CDR2 sequences are SQVTM and ANQGSEA. CDR3 in DNA: TGCAGCGCGGTAAAAGCGGACAGTAATGAAAAACTGTTTTTT. Protein sequence: CSAVKADSNEKLFF.

The gene calls are TRBV30 and TRBJ2-7, with 7 bases lining up with TRBD1. The CDR3 has 13 amino acids. J was trimmed by 4 bases and V by 3 bases; bases with no gene match: 6. The germline V gene encodes CDR1 GTSNPN and CDR2 SVGIG (reference sequence). CDR3 residues: CAWRIRGWYEQYF. CDR3 sequence (DNA): TGTGCCTGGAGGATCAGGGGGTGGTACGAGCAGTACTTC.

This clone was seen only once. This rearrangement joins TRBV5-6 to TRBJ1-4; D gene uncertain. V was clipped by 2 bases and J by 10 bases, with 21 bases between them. CDR3 length: 16 amino acids. Germline V CDR1 and CDR2: SGHDT, YYEEEE. CDR3 in amino acids: CASSLKETGSVGKLFF. CDR3 nucleotide sequence: TGTGCCAGCAGCTTAAAAGAGACGGGGTCAGTGGGAAAACTGTTTTTT.

The chain is built from TRBV19 and TRBJ1-3; D not certain. Trimming stripped 3 bases from V and 2 bases from J, with 14 bases between. The CDR3 extends over 16 amino acids. The germline CDR1 and CDR2 sequences are LNHDA and SQIVND (reference sequence). CDR3 amino acids: CASSIPGNGAGNTIYF. The CDR3 nucleotides are TGTGCCAGTAGTATTCCGGGGAACGGGGCTGGAAACACCATATATTTT.

The V and J genes are TRBV4-3 and TRBJ1-1; 8 bases are shared with TRBD1. CDR3 size: 15 residues. Germline V gene sequence: CDR1 LGHNA, CDR2 YSLEER. The J segment lost 0 bases and the V segment lost 1 base, leaving 1 base of the junction unmatched. DNA for the CDR3: TGCGCCAGCAGCCAAGGGGACAGGCTGAACACTGAAGCTTTCTTT. It translates to CASSQGDRLNTEAFF.

This clone was detected once. The chain recombines TRBV6-1 with TRBJ2-2, with 10 bases lining up with TRBD1. Germline V lookup: CDR1 MNHNS, CDR2 SASEGT. The CDR3 is 14 amino acids. The junction had 5 bases not matched to a gene; V was cut back by 6 bases and J by 7 bases. CDR3 sequence (DNA): TGTGCCAGCAGGGAGGACAGGGGGGGCGGGGAGCTGTTTTTT. It specifies CASREDRGGGELFF.

The genes are TRBV7-2 and TRBJ1-6; D is possibly TRBD1 (5 bases). Trimming removed 1 base at V and 9 bases at J, with 19 bases between. Per germline, CDR1 SGHTA and CDR2 FQGNSA. The CDR3 has 17 amino acids. The CDR3: CASSLEGRWQTGSPLHF. CDR3 sequence (DNA): TGTGCCAGCAGCTTAGAGGGGAGGTGGCAAACTGGTTCACCCCTCCACTTT.

V usage is TRBV6-5 and J usage is TRBJ1-1; D perhaps matches TRBD1 (6 bases). There are 15 residues in the CDR3. Between the trimmed V and J ends, which lost 2 bases and 6 bases, there was a span of 16 bases. Germline CDR1 and CDR2: MNHEY and SVGAGI. CDR3 nucleotide sequence: TGTGCCAGCAGTTACCGGACAGCAGCTGTCCCTGAAGCTTTCTTT. It encodes CASSYRTAAVPEAFF.

The chain has TRBV6-1 and TRBJ1-4; D may be TRBD1 (5 bases). Germline lookup yields CDR1 MNHNS and CDR2 SASEGT. The CDR3 contains 14 residues. Deletions cut 2 bases from V and 8 bases from J, with 12 bases between. This CDR3 is CASSESRVREKLFF. As DNA, the CDR3 is TGTGCCAGCAGTGAATCCAGGGTACGGGAAAAACTGTTTTTT.

The chain joins TRBV7-9 to TRBJ1-2, with D perhaps TRBD1 (5 bases). Germline CDR1 reads SEHNR; CDR2 reads FQNEAQ (reference sequence). The CDR3 length is 16 residues. Between the trimmed V and J ends, which lost 5 bases and 1 base, there was a span of 17 bases. The CDR3 DNA is TGTGCCAGCAGCAGGGCAGGGATGAAACTTAACTATGGCTACACCTTC. This encodes CASSRAGMKLNYGYTF.

This clone came up once. This chain connects TRBV7-8 to TRBJ1-1; D might be TRBD1 (6 bases). Germline V gene data show CDR1 as SGHVS and CDR2 as FQNEAQ. The CDR3 is 14 residues long. The V gene lost 3 bases and the J gene lost 5 bases, with 13 bases spanning the gap. The chain's CDR3 is CASSFTGLGTEAFF. CDR3 in DNA: TGTGCCAGCAGCTTCACAGGGTTAGGTACTGAAGCTTTCTTT.